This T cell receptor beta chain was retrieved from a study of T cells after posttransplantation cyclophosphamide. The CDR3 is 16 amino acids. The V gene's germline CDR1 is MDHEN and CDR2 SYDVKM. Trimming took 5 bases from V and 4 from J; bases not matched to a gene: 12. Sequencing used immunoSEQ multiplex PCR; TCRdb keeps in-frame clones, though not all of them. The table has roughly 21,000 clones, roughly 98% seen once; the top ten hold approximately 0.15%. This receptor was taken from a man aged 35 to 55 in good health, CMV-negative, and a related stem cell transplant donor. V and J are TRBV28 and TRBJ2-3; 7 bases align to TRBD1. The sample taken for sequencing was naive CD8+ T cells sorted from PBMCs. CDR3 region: CASSTDRTEVPDTQYF. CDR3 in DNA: TGTGCCAGCAGTACGGACAGGACCGAGGTCCCAGATACGCAGTATTTT.